The source of this T cell receptor (beta chain) is a study of cytomegalovirus exposure and HLA in healthy donors. The wider study: For the roughly 400 genotyped donors, about 81% fell within the Caucasian-associated ancestry cluster. Study outcomes and limitations: V segments that were indistinguishable, TRBV6-2 and TRBV6-3 among them, were omitted from analysis. A highly shared variant cluster was judged a likely technical artifact.

Turning to this clone: Antigen: not known.

The V and J ends lost 6 bases and 7 bases, in that order; junction bases with no gene match: 8. CDR1 SGHRS and CDR2 YFSETQ come from the germline V gene. This CDR3 comprises 14 residues. The study ran its PCR with 60 Vbeta and 13 Jbeta primers. This table comes from immunoSEQ multiplex PCR, and its TCRdb copy is limited to in-frame clones, with some not included. Seen here are some 150,000 clones, 60% to 80% observed once, and the top ten hold 1.5% to 2%. The sequence was obtained from a female donor in good health and CMV-seronegative. The chain is built from TRBV5-1 and TRBJ2-2; TRBD2 agrees at 8 bases. Source material: PBMCs. CDR3 loop: CASTEAGEVGELFF. The CDR3 DNA is TGCGCCAGCACCGAAGCGGGGGAGGTCGGGGAGCTGTTTTTT. Using reference TRBV5-1 and TRBJ2-2 for the parts outside the CDR3, the full variable domain is KAGVTQTPRYLIKTRGQQVTLSCSPISGHRSVSWYQQTPGQGLQFLFEYFSETQRNKGNFPGRFSGRQFSNSRSEMNVSTLELGDSALYLCASTEAGEVGELFFGEGSRLTVL.